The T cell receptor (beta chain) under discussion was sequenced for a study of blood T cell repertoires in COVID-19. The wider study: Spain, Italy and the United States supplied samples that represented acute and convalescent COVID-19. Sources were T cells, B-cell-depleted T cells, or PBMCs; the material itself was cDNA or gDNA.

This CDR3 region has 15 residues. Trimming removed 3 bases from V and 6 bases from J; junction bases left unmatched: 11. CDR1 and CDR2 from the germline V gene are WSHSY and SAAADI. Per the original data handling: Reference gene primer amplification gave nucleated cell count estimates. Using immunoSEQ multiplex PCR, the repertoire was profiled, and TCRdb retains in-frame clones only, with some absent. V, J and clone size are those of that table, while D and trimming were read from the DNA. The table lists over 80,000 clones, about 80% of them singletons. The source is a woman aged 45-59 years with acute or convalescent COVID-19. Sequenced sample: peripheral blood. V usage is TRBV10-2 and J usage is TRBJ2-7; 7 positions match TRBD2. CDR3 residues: CASSDPGGGRVEQYF. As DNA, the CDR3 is TGCGCCAGCAGTGATCCCGGGGGAGGGAGGGTCGAGCAGTACTTC.